The 2 T cell receptor beta chains given below trace back to one sample, sequenced in a study of cytomegalovirus exposure and HLA in healthy donors. The PCR had 60 Vbeta and 13 Jbeta primers. The repertoire was sequenced with immunoSEQ multiplex PCR; TCRdb's copy has only in-frame clones and lacks some. The sample carries around 210,000 clones, over 65% recorded once. The sample taken for sequencing was PBMCs. These receptors were taken from a woman aged 25 to 39 in good health and CMV-seronegative.

This clone was found a few times. V gene TRBV15 combines with J gene TRBJ1-5; weak D call: TRBD1 (6 bases). Per germline, CDR1 LNHNV and CDR2 YYDKDF (reference sequence). The CDR3 extends over 13 amino acids. Trimming stripped 2 bases from V and 4 bases from J, with 6 bases between. Here the CDR3 DNA reads TGTGCCACCAGCAGACAGGGGAATCAGCCCCAGCATTTT. The encoded protein is CATSRQGNQPQHF.

This clone appeared a few times. The chain employs TRBV7-9 and TRBJ2-5, with no clear D. The CDR3 extends over 14 amino acids. Trimming left V 4 bases short and J 2 bases short, with 11 bases between. CDR1 SEHNR and CDR2 FQNEAQ come from the germline V gene (reference sequence). The CDR3 coding sequence is TGTGCCAGCAGCTCACCGCAGAAGCAAGAGACCCAGTACTTC. Translated, it gives CASSSPQKQETQYF. Using reference TRBV7-9 and TRBJ2-5 for the parts outside the CDR3, the full variable domain is DTGVSQNPRHKITKRGQNVTFRCDPISEHNRLYWYRQTLGQGPEFLTYFQNEAQLEKSRLLSDRFSAERPKGSFSTLEIQRTEQGDSAMYLCASSSPQKQETQYFGPGTRLLVL.